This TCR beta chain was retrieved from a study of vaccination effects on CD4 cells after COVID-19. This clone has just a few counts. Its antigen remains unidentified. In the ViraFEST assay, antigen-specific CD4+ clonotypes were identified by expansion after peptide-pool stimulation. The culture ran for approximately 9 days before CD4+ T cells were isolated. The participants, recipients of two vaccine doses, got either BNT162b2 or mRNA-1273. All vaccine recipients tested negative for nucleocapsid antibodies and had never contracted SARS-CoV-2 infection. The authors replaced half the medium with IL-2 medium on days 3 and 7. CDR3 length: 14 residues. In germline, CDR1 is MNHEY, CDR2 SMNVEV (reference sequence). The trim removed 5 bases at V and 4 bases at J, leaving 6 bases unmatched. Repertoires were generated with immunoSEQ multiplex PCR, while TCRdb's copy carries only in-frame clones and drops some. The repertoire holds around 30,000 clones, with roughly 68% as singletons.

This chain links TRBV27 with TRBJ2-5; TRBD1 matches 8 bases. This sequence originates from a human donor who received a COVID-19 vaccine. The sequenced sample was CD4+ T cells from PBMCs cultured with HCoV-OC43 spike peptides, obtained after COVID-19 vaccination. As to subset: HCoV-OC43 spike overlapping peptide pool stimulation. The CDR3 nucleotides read TGTGCCAGCAGTGGACAGGGACCCCGAGAGACCCAGTACTTC. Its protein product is CASSGQGPRETQYF.